This T cell receptor beta chain was recorded in a study of blood T cell repertoires in COVID-19. With 3 bases clipped from V and 2 bases from J, the junction kept 3 bases outside the gene matches. This CDR3 has 16 amino acids. CDR1 is KGHDR and CDR2 is SFDVKD in the germline V gene. Seattle patient enrollment occurred during active infection, with longitudinal follow-up thereafter. In the original processing: It was from reference gene primer amplification that nucleated cell counts were estimated. Here immunoSEQ multiplex PCR was the method, and the copy in TCRdb shows in-frame clones only, minus some. D and trimming come from the DNA, and the V and J calls and clone size come from that table. The sample includes over 200,000 clones, 83% of them seen just once.

The sequencing sample was made of peripheral blood. The clonotype originates from a woman aged 25 to 39 with COVID-19, enrolled during active disease. The rearrangement joins TRBV24-1 to TRBJ2-6; TRBD1 matches at 7 bases. CDR3 amino acids: CATSDPTGAGANVLTF. As DNA, the CDR3 is TGTGCCACCAGTGATCCAACAGGGGCTGGGGCCAACGTCCTGACTTTC.